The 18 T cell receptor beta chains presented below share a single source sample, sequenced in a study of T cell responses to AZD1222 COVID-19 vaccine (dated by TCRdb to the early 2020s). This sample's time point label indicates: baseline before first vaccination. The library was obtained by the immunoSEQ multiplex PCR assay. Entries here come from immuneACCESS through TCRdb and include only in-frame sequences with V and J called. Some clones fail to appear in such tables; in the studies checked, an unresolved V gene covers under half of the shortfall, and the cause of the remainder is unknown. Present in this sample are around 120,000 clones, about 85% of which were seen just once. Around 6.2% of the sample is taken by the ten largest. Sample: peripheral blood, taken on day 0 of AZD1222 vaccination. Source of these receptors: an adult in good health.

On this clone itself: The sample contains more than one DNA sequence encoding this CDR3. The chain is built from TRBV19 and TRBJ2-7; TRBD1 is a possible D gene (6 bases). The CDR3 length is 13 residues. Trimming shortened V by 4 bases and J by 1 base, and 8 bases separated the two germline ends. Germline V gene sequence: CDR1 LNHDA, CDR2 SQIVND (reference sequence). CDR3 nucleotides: TGTGCCAGTAGTAGACAGGTTTCCTACGAGCAGTACTTC. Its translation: CASSRQVSYEQYF.

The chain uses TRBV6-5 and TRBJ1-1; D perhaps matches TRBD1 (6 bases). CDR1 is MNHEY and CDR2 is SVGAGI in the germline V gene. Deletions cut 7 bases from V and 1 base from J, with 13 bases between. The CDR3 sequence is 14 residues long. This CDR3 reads CASTNGQTNTEAFF. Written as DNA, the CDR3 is TGTGCCAGCACAAACGGACAGACGAACACTGAAGCTTTCTTT.

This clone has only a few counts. CDR3 coding DNA: TGTGCCAGCAGTGATTCACCCCTCCACTTT. Encoded protein: CASSDSPLHF. The chain has TRBV14 and TRBJ1-6; D unclear. Germline values: CDR1 SGHDN, CDR2 FVKESK. The length of the CDR3 is 10 residues. V was shortened by 6 bases and J by 8 bases, with 2 bases between the two germline ends.

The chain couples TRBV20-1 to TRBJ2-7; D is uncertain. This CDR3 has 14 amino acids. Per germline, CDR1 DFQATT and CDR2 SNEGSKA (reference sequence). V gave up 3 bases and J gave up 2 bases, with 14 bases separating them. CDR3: CSASSLATTYEQYF. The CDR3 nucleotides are TGCAGTGCTAGTAGTCTGGCTACTACCTACGAGCAGTACTTC.

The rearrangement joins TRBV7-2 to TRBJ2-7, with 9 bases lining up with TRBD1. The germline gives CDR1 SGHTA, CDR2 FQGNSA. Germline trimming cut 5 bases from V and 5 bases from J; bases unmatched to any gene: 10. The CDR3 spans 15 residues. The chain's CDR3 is CASSARGQGIHEQYF. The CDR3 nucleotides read TGTGCCAGCAGCGCCAGGGGACAGGGAATCCACGAGCAGTACTTC. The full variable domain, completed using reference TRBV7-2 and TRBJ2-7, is GAGVSQSPSNKVTEKGKDVELRCDPISGHTALYWYRQSLGQGLEFLIYFQGNSAPDKSGLPSDRFSAERTGGSVSTLTIQRTQQEDSAVYLCASSARGQGIHEQYFGPGTRLTVT.

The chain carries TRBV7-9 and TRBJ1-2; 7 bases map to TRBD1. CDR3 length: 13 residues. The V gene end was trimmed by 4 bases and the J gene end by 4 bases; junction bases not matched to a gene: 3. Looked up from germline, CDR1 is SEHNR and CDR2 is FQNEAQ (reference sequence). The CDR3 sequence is CASSSGTVYGYTF. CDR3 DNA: TGTGCCAGCAGCTCAGGGACAGTCTATGGCTACACCTTC.

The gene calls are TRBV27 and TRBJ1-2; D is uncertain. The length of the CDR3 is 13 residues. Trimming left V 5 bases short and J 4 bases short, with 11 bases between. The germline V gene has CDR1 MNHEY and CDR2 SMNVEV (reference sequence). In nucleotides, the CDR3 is TGTGCCAGCAGTCCGTCATCGCCCTATGGCTACACCTTC. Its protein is CASSPSSPYGYTF.

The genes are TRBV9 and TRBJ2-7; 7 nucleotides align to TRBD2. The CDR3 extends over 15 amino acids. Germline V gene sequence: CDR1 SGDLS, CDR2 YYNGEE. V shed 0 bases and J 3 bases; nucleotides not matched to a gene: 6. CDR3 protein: CASSVAVGLNYEQYF. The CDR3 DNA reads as TGTGCCAGCAGCGTAGCTGTGGGACTAAACTACGAGCAGTACTTC.

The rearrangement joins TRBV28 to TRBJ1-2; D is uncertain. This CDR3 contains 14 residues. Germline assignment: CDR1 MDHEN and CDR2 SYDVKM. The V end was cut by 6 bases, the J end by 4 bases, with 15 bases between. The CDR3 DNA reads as TGTGCCAGCAGACTTAGTACAGTCACCTATGGCTACACCTTC. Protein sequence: CASRLSTVTYGYTF.

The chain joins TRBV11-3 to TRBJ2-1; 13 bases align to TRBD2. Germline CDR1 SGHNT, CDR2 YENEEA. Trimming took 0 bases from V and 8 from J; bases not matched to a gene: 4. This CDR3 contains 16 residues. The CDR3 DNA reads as TGTGCCAGCAGCTTAGACGGGACTAGCGGGGTTGATGAGCAGTTCTTC. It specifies CASSLDGTSGVDEQFF.

CDR3 sequence: CASGPTRGSSYNEQFF. CDR3 nucleotide sequence: TGTGCTAGTGGTCCGACGAGGGGGAGCTCCTACAATGAGCAGTTCTTC. The genes are TRBV12-5 and TRBJ2-1; tentative D call: TRBD1 (6 bases). The CDR3 is 16 amino acids. Germline lookup yields CDR1 LGHNT and CDR2 FRNRAP. V lost 5 bases and J 0 bases, leaving 14 bases between the germline ends. The variable domain in full, with the rest retrieved from reference TRBV12-5 and TRBJ2-1, is DARVTQTPRHKVTEMGQEVTMRCQPILGHNTVFWYRQTMMQGLELLAYFRNRAPLDDSGMPKDRFSAEMPDATLATLKIQPSEPRDSAVYFCASGPTRGSSYNEQFFGPGTRLTVL.

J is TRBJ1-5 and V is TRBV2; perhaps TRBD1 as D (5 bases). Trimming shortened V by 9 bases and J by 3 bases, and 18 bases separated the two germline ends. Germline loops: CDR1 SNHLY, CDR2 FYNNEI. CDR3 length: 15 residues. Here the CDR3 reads CASYSGTVYNQPQHF. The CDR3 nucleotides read TGTGCCAGTTATTCCGGGACGGTCTACAATCAGCCCCAGCATTTT.

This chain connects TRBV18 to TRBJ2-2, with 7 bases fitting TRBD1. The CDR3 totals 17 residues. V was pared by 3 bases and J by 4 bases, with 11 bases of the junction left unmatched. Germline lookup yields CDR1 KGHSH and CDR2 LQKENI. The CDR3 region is CASSPLDRAKLTGELFF. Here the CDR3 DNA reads TGTGCCAGCTCACCTCTAGACAGGGCGAAACTCACCGGGGAGCTGTTTTTT.

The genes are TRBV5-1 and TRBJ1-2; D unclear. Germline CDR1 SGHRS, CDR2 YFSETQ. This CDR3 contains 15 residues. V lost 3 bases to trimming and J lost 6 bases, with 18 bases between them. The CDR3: CASSWSGAAMDGYTF. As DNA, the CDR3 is TGCGCCAGCAGCTGGAGCGGTGCAGCCATGGATGGCTACACCTTC.

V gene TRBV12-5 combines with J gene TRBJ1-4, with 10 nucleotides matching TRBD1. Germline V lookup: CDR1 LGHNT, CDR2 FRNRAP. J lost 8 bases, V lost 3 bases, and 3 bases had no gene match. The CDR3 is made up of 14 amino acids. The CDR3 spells CASGFGTGDEKLFF. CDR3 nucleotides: TGTGCTAGTGGTTTCGGGACAGGGGACGAAAAACTGTTTTTT. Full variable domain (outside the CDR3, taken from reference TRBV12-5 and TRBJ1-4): DARVTQTPRHKVTEMGQEVTMRCQPILGHNTVFWYRQTMMQGLELLAYFRNRAPLDDSGMPKDRFSAEMPDATLATLKIQPSEPRDSAVYFCASGFGTGDEKLFFGSGTQLSVL.

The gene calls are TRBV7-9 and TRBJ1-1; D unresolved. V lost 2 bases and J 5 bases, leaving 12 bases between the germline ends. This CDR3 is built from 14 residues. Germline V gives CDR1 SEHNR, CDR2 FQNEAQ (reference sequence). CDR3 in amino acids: CASSLIGKGTEAFF. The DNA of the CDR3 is TGTGCCAGCAGCTTAATAGGTAAAGGGACTGAAGCTTTCTTT.

The CDR3 protein is CASSLAGTGGTEAFF. The CDR3 coding sequence is TGTGCCAGCAGCTTAGCGGGGACAGGGGGCACTGAAGCTTTCTTT. The rearrangement joins TRBV7-9 to TRBJ1-1, with TRBD1 matching 11 bases. Germline CDR1 and CDR2: SEHNR and FQNEAQ (reference sequence). The junction had 1 base not matched to a gene; V was cut back by 0 bases and J by 4 bases. The CDR3 consists of 15 residues. The full variable domain, completed using reference TRBV7-9 and TRBJ1-1, is DTGVSQNPRHKITKRGQNVTFRCDPISEHNRLYWYRQTLGQGPEFLTYFQNEAQLEKSRLLSDRFSAERPKGSFSTLEIQRTEQGDSAMYLCASSLAGTGGTEAFFGQGTRLTVV.

CDR3 in DNA: TGTGCCAGCAGTGAAGGAGCTGTGCCCCAGCATTTT. Translation: CASSEGAVPQHF. The V and J genes are TRBV6-1 and TRBJ1-5, with unresolved D. There are 12 residues in the CDR3. V was shortened by 1 base and J by 9 bases, with 7 bases between the two germline ends. Germline CDR1 and CDR2: MNHNS and SASEGT.